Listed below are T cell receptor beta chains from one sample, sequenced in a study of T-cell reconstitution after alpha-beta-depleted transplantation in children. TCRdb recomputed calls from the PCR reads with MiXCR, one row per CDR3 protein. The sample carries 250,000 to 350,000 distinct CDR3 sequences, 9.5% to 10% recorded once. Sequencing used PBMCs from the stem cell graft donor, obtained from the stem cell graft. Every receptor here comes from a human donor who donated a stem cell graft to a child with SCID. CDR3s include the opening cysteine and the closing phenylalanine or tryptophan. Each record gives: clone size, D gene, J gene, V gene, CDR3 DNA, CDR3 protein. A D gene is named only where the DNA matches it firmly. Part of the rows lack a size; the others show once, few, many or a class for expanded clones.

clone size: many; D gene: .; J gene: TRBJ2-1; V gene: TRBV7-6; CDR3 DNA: TGTGCCAGCAGCTTAGCCCATAGGGGTGAGCAGTTCTTC; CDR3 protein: CASSLAHRGEQFF
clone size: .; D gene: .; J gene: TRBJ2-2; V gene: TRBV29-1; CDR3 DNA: TGCAGCGCCAAAACCGAGAGCTTCACCGGGGAGCTGTTTTTT; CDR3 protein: CSAKTESFTGELFF
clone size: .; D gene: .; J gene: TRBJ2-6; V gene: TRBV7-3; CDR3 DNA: TGTGCCAGCAGCCCCCAAAAAAGGTGGGGCTCTGGGGCCAACGTCCTGACTTTC; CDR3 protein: CASSPQKRWGSGANVLTF
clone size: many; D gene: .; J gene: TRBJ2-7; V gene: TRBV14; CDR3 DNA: TGTGCCAGCAGCCAAGGCAGTTACCCGCTCTACGAGCAGTACTTC; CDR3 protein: CASSQGSYPLYEQYF
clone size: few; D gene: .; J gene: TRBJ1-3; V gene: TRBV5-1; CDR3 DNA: TGCGCCAGCAGCTGGACGTCAGGGAGGGGAAACACCATATATTTT; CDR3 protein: CASSWTSGRGNTIYF
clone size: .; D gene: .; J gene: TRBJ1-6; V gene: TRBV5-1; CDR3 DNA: TGCGCCAGCAGCTTGGACAAATCACGGGGTTCACCCCTCCACTTT; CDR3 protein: CASSLDKSRGSPLHF
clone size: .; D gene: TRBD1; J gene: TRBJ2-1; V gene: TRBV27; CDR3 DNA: TGTGCCAGCAGTAGAACCGGGACAGGGAGGAACAATGAGCAGTTCTTC; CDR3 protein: CASSRTGTGRNNEQFF
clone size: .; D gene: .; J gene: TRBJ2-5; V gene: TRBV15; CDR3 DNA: TGTGCCACCAGCAGAGTATCGGTCCAAGAGACCCAGTACTTC; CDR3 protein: CATSRVSVQETQYF
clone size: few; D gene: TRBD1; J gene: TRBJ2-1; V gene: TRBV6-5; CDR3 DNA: TGTGCCAGCAGATCGACAGGGAATGAGCAGTTCTTC; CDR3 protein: CASRSTGNEQFF
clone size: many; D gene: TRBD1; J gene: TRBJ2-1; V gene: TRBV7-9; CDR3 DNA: TGTGCCAGCAGCTATACGGGACAGGGTAATGACAATGAGCAGTTCTTC; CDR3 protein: CASSYTGQGNDNEQFF
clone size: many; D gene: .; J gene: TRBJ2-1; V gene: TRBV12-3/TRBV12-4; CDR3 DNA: TGTGCCAGCAGTTTAGCGGCCCCGATCCAGTTCTTC; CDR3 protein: CASSLAAPIQFF
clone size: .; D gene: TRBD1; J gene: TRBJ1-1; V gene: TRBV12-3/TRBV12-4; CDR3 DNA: TGTGCCAGCAGCAACGGACAGGGTGGAGCTTTCTTT; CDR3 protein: CASSNGQGGAFF
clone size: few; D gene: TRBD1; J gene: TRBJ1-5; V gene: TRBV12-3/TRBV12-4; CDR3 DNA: TGTGCCAGCAGCAAGCGGACAGGGGGGAATCAGCCCCAGCATTTT; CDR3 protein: CASSKRTGGNQPQHF
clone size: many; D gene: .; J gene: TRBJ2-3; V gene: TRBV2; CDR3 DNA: TGTGCCAGCTCTCCCGACGGGATTACAGATACGCAGTATTTT; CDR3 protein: CASSPDGITDTQYF
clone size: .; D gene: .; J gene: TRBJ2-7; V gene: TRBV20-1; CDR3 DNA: TGCAGTGCTAGAGCCCAACCGACGACAGATCCCTACGAGCAGTACTTC; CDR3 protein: CSARAQPTTDPYEQYF
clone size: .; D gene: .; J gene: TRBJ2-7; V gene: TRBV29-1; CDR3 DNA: TGCAGCGTTGAGGACGGGACCTACGAGCAGTACTTC; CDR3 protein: CSVEDGTYEQYF
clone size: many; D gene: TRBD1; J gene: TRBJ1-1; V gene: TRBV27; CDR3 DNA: TGTGCCAGTCGAGGGGGCGAAGTTGAAGCTTTCTTT; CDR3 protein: CASRGGEVEAFF
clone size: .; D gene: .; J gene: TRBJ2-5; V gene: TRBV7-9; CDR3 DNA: TGTGCCAGCAGCCCAACTATAGGGGGGCGTCAAGAGACCCAGTACTTC; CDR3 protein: CASSPTIGGRQETQYF
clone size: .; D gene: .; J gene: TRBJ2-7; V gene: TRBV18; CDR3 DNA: TGTGCCAGCTCACCACCGTCGTCTAGACCTTACGAGCAGTACTTC; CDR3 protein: CASSPPSSRPYEQYF
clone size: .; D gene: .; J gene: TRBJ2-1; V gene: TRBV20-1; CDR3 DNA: TGCAGTGCTAGAGATGGGCGCTTGGACCGGCAGTTCTTC; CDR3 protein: CSARDGRLDRQFF
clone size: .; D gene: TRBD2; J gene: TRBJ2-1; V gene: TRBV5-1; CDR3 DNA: TGCGCCAGCAGCTTGGCCTCTAGCGGGGGCTACAATGAGCAGTTCTTC; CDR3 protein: CASSLASSGGYNEQFF
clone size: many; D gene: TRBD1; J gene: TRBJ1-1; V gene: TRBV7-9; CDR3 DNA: TGTGCCAGCAGCTTGGCAGGGGGCCCGGGCACTGAAGCTTTCTTT; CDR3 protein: CASSLAGGPGTEAFF
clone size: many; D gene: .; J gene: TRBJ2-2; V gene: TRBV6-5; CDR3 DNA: TGTGCCAGCAGTTTCCATACTGCGAACACCGGGGAGCTGTTTTTT; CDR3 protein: CASSFHTANTGELFF
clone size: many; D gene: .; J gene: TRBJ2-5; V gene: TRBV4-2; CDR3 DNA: TGTGCCAGCAGCGTGACAGGCCAAGAGACCCAGTACTTC; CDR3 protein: CASSVTGQETQYF
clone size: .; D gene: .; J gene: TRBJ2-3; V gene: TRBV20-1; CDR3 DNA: TGCAGTGCCGGACTTACCTTTAGCACAGATACGCAGTATTTT; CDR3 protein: CSAGLTFSTDTQYF
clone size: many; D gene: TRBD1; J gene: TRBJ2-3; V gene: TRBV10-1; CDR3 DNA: TGCGCCAGCAGCGAACAGGGGGCTAGCACAGATACGCAGTATTTT; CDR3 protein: CASSEQGASTDTQYF
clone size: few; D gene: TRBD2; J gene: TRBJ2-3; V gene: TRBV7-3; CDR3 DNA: TGTGCCAGCAGCCCCGGGGGGGCCCTGGTCTCAGATACGCAGTATTTT; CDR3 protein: CASSPGGALVSDTQYF
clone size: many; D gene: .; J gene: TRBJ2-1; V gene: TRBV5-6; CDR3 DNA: TGTGCCAGCAGCTTAAGGTCACGGACCTACAATGAGCAGTTCTTC; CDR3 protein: CASSLRSRTYNEQFF
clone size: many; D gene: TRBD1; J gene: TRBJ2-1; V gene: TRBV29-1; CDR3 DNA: TGCAGCGTCCGGGGGTGGGACAGGGGTTATGAGCAGTTCTTC; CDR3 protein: CSVRGWDRGYEQFF
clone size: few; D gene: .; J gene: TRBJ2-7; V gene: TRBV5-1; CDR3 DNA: TGCGCCAGCAGGATAGAAGGTAATCCCTCCTACGAGCAGTACTTC; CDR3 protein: CASRIEGNPSYEQYF
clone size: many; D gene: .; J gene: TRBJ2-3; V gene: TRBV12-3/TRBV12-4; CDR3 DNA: TGTGCCAGCAGTTTTGGGCAGTTTACAGATACGCAGTATTTT; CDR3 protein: CASSFGQFTDTQYF
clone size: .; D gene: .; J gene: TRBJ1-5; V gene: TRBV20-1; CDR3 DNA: TGCAGTGCTAGACCCAATAGCAATCAGCCCCAGCATTTT; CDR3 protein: CSARPNSNQPQHF
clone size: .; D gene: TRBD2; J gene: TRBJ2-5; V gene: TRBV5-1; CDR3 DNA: TGCGCCAGCAGCTCTCCTGGAGCGGGGGAGAGTGAGACCCAGTACTTC; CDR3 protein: CASSSPGAGESETQYF
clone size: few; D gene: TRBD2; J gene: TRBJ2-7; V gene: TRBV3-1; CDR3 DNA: TGTGCCAGCAGCCAACTACCCCGGACTAGCGTCACCTACGAGCAGTACTTC; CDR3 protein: CASSQLPRTSVTYEQYF
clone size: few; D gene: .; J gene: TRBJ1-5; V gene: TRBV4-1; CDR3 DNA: TGCGCCAGCAGCTTAACCCTTAATCAGCCCCAGCATTTT; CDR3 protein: CASSLTLNQPQHF
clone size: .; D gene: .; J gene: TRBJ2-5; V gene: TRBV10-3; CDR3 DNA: TGTGCCATCCCTGGGGGGGCGGAGTACCAAGAGACCCAGTACTTC; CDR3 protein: CAIPGGAEYQETQYF
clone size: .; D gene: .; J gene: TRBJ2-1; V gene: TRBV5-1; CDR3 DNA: TGCGCCAGCAGCTTGGAAGGGGGAGAGCAGTTCTTC; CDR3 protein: CASSLEGGEQFF